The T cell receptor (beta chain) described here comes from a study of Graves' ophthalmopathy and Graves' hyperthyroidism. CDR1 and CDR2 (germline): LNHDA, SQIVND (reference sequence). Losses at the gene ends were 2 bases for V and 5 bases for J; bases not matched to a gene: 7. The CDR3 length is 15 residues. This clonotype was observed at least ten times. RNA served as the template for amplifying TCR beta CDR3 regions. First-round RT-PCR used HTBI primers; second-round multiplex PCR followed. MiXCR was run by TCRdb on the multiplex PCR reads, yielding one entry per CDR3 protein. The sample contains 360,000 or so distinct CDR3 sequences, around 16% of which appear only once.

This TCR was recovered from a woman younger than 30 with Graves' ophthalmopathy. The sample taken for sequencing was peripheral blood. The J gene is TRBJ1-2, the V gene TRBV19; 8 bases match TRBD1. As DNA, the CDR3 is TGTGCCAGTAGTATAACGGGACAGGCACCTTATGGCTACACCTTC. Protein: CASSITGQAPYGYTF.